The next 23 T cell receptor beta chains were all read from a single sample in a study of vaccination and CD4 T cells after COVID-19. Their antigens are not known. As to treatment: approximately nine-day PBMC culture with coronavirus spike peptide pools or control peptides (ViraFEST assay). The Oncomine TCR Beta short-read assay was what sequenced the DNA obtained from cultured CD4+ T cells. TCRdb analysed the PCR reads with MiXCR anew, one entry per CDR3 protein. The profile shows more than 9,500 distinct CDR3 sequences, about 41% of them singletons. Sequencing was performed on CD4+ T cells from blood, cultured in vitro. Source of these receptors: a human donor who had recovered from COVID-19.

The CDR3 is CASSLGLYGKTQYF. In DNA, the CDR3 is TGTGCCAGCAGCTTGGGTCTATACGGGAAGACCCAGTACTTC. The chain carries TRBV5-4 and TRBJ2-5; tentative D call: TRBD2 (5 bases). Trimming took 0 bases from V and 6 from J, leaving 12 bases between them. The CDR3 has 14 amino acids. Germline V CDR1 and CDR2: SGHNT, YYREEE (reference sequence).

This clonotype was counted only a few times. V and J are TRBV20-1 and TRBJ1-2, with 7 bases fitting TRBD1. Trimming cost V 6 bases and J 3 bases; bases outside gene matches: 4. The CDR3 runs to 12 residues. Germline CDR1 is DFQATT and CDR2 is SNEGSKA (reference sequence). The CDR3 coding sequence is TGCAGTGCAACCGGGACAGACTATGGCTACACCTTC. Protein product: CSATGTDYGYTF.

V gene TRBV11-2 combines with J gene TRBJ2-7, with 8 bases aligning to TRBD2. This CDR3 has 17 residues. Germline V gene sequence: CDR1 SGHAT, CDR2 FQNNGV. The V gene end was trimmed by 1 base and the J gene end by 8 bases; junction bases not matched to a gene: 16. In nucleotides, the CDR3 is TGTGCCAGCAGCTTAGTATCGAGCGGGGGCGCCGTCTTCCAGCAGTACTTC. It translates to CASSLVSSGGAVFQQYF. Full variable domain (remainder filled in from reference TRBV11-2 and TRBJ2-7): EAGVAQSPRYKIIEKRQSVAFWCNPISGHATLYWYQQILGQGPKLLIQFQNNGVVDDSQLPKDRFSAERLKGVDSTLKIQPAKLEDSAVYLCASSLVSSGGAVFQQYFGPGTRLTVT.

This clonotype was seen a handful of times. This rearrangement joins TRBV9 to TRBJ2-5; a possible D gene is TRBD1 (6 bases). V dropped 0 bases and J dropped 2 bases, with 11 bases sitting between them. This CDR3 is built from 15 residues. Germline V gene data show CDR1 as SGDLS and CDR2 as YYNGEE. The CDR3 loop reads CASSVDLGQQETQYF. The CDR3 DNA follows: TGTGCCAGCAGCGTAGATTTAGGACAGCAAGAGACCCAGTACTTC.

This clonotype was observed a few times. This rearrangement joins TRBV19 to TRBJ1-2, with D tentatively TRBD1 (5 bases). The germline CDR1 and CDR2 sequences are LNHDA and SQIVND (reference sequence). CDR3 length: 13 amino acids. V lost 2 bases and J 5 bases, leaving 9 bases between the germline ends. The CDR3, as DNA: TGTGCCAGTAGTATACAGGACAAATATGGCTACACCTTC. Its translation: CASSIQDKYGYTF.

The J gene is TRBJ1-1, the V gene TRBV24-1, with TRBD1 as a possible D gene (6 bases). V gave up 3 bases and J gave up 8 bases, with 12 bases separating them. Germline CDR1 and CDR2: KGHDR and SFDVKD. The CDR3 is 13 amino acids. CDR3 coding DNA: TGTGCCACCAGTGATGGGGGCGGTAGGGAAGCTTTCTTT. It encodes CATSDGGGREAFF.

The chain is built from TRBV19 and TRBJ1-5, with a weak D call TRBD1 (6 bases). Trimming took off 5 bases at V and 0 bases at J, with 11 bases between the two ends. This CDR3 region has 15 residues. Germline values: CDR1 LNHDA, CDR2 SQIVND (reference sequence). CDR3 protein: CASSERGSSNQPQHF. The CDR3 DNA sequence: TGTGCCAGTAGTGAAAGGGGGTCTAGCAATCAGCCCCAGCATTTT. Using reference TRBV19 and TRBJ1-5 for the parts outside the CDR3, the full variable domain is DGGITQSPKYLFRKEGQNVTLSCEQNLNHDAMYWYRQDPGQGLRLIYYSQIVNDFQKGDIAEGYSVSREKKESFPLTVTSAQKNPTAFYLCASSERGSSNQPQHFGDGTRLSIL.

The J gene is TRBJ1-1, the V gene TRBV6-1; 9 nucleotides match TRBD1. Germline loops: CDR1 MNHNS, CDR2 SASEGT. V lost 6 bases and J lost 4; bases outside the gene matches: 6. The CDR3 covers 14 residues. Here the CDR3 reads CASSDRGKGTEAFF. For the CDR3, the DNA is TGTGCCAGCAGCGACAGGGGGAAAGGCACTGAAGCTTTCTTT.

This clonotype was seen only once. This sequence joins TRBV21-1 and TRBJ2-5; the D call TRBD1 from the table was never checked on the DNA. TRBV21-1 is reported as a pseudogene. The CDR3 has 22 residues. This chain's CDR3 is CASSKRQGAITPPSSGQETQYF. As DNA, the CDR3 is TGTGCCAGCAGCAAACGACAGGGGGCTATTACGCCCCCGTCCTCGGGGCAAGAGACCCAGTACTTC.

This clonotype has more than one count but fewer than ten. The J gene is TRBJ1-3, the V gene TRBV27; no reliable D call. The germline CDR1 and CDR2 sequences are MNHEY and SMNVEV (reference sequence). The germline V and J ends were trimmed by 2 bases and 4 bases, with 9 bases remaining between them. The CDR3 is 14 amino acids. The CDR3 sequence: CASSLRRGGNTIYF. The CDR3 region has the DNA TGTGCCAGCAGTTTAAGGAGAGGGGGAAACACCATATATTTT.

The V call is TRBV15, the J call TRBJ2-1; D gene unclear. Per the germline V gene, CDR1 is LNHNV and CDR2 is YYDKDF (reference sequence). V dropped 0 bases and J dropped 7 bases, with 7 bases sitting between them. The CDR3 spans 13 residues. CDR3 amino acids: CATSRDLLNEQFF. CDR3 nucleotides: TGTGCCACCAGCAGAGATCTTCTGAATGAGCAGTTCTTC.

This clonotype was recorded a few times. CDR3 sequence reads: CASSYSILAGAQETQYF. In nucleotides, the CDR3 is TGTGCCAGCAGTTACTCGATTCTAGCGGGGGCCCAAGAGACCCAGTACTTC. The J gene is TRBJ2-5, the V gene TRBV6-2 or TRBV6-3; 10 bases are shared with TRBD2. The trim removed 0 bases at V and 1 base at J, leaving 5 bases unmatched. This CDR3 is built from 17 residues. The germline gives CDR1 MNHEY, CDR2 SVGEGT.

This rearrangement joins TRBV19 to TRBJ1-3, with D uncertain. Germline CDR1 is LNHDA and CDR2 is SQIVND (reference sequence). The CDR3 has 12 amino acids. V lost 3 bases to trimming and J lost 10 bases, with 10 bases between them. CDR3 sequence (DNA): TGTGCCAGTAGTATTTCGGTGTCGACCATATATTTT. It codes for CASSISVSTIYF.

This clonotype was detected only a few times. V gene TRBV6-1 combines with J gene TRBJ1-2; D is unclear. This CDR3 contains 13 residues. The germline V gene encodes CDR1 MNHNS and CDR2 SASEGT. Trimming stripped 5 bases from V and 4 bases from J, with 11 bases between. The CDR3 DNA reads TGTGCCAGCAGTCCCGCGAGGGCCTATGGCTACACCTTC. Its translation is CASSPARAYGYTF.

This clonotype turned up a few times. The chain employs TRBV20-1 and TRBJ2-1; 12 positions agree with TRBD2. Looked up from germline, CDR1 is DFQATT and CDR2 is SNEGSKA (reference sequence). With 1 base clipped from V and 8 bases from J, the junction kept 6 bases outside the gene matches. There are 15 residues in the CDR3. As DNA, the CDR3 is TGCAGTGCTAGAGTAACTAGCGGGAGGTTGGATGAGCAGTTCTTC. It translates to CSARVTSGRLDEQFF.

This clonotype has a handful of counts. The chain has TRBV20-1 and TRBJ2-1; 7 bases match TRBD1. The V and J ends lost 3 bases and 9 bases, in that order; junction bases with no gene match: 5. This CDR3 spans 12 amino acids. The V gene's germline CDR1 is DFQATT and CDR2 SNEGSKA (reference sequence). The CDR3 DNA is TGCAGTGCTAGGCGAGACAGGGCTGAGCAGTTCTTC. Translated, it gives CSARRDRAEQFF.

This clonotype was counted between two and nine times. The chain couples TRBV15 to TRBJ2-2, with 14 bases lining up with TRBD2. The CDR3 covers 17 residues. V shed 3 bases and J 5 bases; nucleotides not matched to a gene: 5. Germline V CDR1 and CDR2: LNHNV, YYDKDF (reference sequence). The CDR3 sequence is CATSRGGLAGVTGELFF. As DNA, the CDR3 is TGTGCCACCAGCAGGGGGGGACTAGCGGGAGTTACCGGGGAGCTGTTTTTT.

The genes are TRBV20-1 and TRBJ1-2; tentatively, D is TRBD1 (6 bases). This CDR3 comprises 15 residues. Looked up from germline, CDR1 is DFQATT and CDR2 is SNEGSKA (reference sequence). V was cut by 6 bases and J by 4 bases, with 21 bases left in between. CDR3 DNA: TGCAGTGCCTCGGGGGGGGACATATGGACCTATGGCTACACCTTC. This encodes CSASGGDIWTYGYTF.

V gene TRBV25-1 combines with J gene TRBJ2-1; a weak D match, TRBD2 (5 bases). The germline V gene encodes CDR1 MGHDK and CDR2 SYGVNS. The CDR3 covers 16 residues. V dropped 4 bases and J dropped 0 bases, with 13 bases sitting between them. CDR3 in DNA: TGTGCCAGCAGTGGGAACAAGCGGAGCTCCTACAATGAGCAGTTCTTC. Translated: CASSGNKRSSYNEQFF. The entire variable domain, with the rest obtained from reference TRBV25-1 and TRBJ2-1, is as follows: EADIYQTPRYLVIGTGKKITLECSQTMGHDKMYWYQQDPGMELHLIHYSYGVNSTEKGDLSSESTVSRIRTEHFPLTLESARPSHTSQYLCASSGNKRSSYNEQFFGPGTRLTVL.

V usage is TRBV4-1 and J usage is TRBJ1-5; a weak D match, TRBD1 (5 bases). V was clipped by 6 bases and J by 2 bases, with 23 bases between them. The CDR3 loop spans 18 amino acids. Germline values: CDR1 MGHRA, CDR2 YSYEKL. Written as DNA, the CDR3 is TGCGCCAGCAGGGTAGGACTCTCAGGGTTCGGCGGCAATCAGCCCCAGCATTTT. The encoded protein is CASRVGLSGFGGNQPQHF.

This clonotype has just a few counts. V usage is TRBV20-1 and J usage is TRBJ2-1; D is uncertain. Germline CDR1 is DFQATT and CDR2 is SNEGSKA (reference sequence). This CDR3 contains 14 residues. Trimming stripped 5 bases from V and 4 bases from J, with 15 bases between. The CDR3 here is CSAVDRRNYNEQFF. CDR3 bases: TGCAGTGCTGTTGACCGCCGGAATTACAATGAGCAGTTCTTC.

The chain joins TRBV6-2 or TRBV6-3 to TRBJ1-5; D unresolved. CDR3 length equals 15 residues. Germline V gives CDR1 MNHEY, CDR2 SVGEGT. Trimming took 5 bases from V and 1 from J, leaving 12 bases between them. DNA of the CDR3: TGTGCCAGCAGTAGCCGGGCCCTAAGCAATCAGCCCCAGCATTTT. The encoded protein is CASSSRALSNQPQHF.

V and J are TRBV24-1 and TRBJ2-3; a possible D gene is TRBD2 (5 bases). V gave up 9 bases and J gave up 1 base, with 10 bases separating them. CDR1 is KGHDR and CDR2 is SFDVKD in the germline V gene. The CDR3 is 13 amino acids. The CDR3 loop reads CATSTGGTDTQYF. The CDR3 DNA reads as TGTGCCACCTCCACCGGGGGCACAGATACGCAGTATTTT.